The 13 T cell receptor beta chains below were found in one sample sequenced in a study of control samples from healthy donors and cancer patients. TCRdb keeps only in-frame clones here, not all; method: immunoSEQ multiplex PCR. The profile shows under 450,000 clones, 80% to 95% of them singletons. The specimen was PBMCs. These receptors all come from a man aged 35 to 55 with head and neck cancer.

The J gene is TRBJ1-2, the V gene TRBV24-1, with 7 bases aligning to TRBD1. CDR3 length: 13 residues. V shed 7 bases, J shed 4 bases, and the junction held 5 bases outside the gene matches. Germline assignment: CDR1 KGHDR and CDR2 SFDVKD. CDR3 nucleotide sequence: TGTGCCACCAGCCCGGGACAGTTCTATGGCTACACCTTC. Residues: CATSPGQFYGYTF.

This clone was seen once. The rearrangement uses TRBV10-1 and TRBJ2-1, with TRBD2 matching over 7 bases. With V trimmed by 3 bases and J by 0 bases, 2 bases remained unmatched. Per the germline V gene, CDR1 is WNHNN and CDR2 is SYGVQD (reference sequence). CDR3 size: 15 residues. The CDR3 sequence: CASSEAGSSYNEQFF. The CDR3 DNA is TGCGCCAGCAGTGAAGCGGGGAGCTCCTACAATGAGCAGTTCTTC.

This rearrangement joins TRBV11-2 to TRBJ2-1; D not certain. Germline V gives CDR1 SGHAT, CDR2 FQNNGV. This CDR3 region has 14 residues. V shed 11 bases and J shed 3 bases, with 17 bases lying between them. CDR3 nucleotides: TGTGCCGAAGGCGGAGCAGGATACTACAATGAGCAGTTCTTC. This translates into CAEGGAGYYNEQFF.

This clone has a single count. Being one base from a much bigger clone, this may be a read error. Other nucleotide sequences from this sample produce the same CDR3. V is TRBV28 and J is TRBJ1-1; D not certain. The V gene lost 1 base and the J gene lost 1 base, with 4 bases spanning the gap. The CDR3 has 13 residues. Germline values: CDR1 MDHEN, CDR2 SYDVKM. The DNA of the CDR3 is TGTGCCAGCAGTTTATCACAGAACACTGAAGCTTTCTTT. Protein: CASSLSQNTEAFF.

The CDR3 region is CASSSPGGVVGQPQHF. For the CDR3, the DNA is TGTGCCAGCAGTTCCCCGGGAGGGGTGGTGGGTCAGCCCCAGCATTTT. V and J are TRBV28 and TRBJ1-5, with a possible D match to TRBD1 (5 bases). The CDR3 contains 16 residues. Trimming cost V 4 bases and J 6 bases, with 19 bases left between them. CDR1 is MDHEN, CDR2 SYDVKM, per germline.

The rearrangement links TRBV4-2 to TRBJ1-2; tentative D call: TRBD1 (6 bases). The CDR3 is 15 residues long. Looked up from germline, CDR1 is LGHNA and CDR2 is YNFKEQ. The V and J ends lost 5 bases and 5 bases respectively, with 18 bases between them. The CDR3 bases are TGTGCCAGCAGCTTAAGTACGGGGGACAAGTATGGCTACACCTTC. It is translated as CASSLSTGDKYGYTF.

The rearrangement links TRBV27 to TRBJ2-3, with 16 bases lining up with TRBD2. Germline V gene lookup returns CDR1 MNHEY and CDR2 SMNVEV (reference sequence). V shed 6 bases and J 6 bases; nucleotides not matched to a gene: 6. CDR3 length: 16 residues. The CDR3 protein is CASSVGTSGGADTQYF. The CDR3, as DNA: TGTGCCAGCAGCGTTGGGACTAGCGGGGGGGCTGATACGCAGTATTTT.

V usage is TRBV11-2 and J usage is TRBJ2-7, with D unresolved. The V gene lost 5 bases and the J gene lost 1 base, with 12 bases spanning the gap. CDR1 and CDR2 (germline): SGHAT, FQNNGV. The CDR3 runs to 14 residues. Here the CDR3 DNA reads TGTGCCAGCAGCCTAACGGACGGTTCCTACGAGCAGTACTTC. Translated, it gives CASSLTDGSYEQYF.

V and J are TRBV28 and TRBJ2-3; D remains ambiguous. V was cut by 6 bases and J by 2 bases, with 9 bases left in between. CDR1 is MDHEN, CDR2 SYDVKM, per germline. The CDR3 is 13 residues long. The CDR3 sequence: CASRDQYTDTQYF. CDR3 bases: TGTGCCAGCAGAGACCAGTACACAGATACGCAGTATTTT.

The chain is built from TRBV5-1 and TRBJ1-1; a weak D match, TRBD1 (5 bases). Trimming took off 0 bases at V and 4 bases at J, with 16 bases between the two ends. This CDR3 is built from 16 residues. CDR1 and CDR2 from the germline V gene are SGHRS and YFSETQ. The CDR3 DNA reads as TGCGCCAGCAGCTTGGCCGGCGGGGGAGGAGGCACTGAAGCTTTCTTT. This encodes CASSLAGGGGGTEAFF.

V gene TRBV2 combines with J gene TRBJ2-1, with D uncertain. Looked up from germline, CDR1 is SNHLY and CDR2 is FYNNEI. Trimming stripped 3 bases from V and 2 bases from J, with 11 bases between. There are 15 residues in the CDR3. The CDR3 coding sequence is TGTGCCAGCAGTGAGATGGTGGGGACCTACAATGAGCAGTTCTTC. Translating it yields CASSEMVGTYNEQFF.

The chain joins TRBV7-2 to TRBJ1-6; a possible D gene is TRBD1 (6 bases). The CDR3 is 16 amino acids. The V and J ends lost 3 bases and 12 bases respectively, with 21 bases between them. Germline V gene sequence: CDR1 SGHTA, CDR2 FQGNSA. The CDR3 DNA reads TGTGCCAGCAGCTTCCACTCGACAGGCCCTCTGGGACCCCTCCACTTT. Its translation is CASSFHSTGPLGPLHF.

As for this clone: This sample also contains other DNA sequences that code for the same CDR3. The rearrangement joins TRBV7-9 to TRBJ1-5; no firm D call. The CDR3 length is 13 residues. Trimming removed 3 bases from V and 6 bases from J, with 9 bases in between. CDR1 and CDR2 (germline): SEHNR, FQNEAQ (reference sequence). Here the CDR3 reads CASSLEGGQPQHF. CDR3 in DNA: TGTGCCAGCAGCTTGGAGGGAGGTCAGCCCCAGCATTTT.